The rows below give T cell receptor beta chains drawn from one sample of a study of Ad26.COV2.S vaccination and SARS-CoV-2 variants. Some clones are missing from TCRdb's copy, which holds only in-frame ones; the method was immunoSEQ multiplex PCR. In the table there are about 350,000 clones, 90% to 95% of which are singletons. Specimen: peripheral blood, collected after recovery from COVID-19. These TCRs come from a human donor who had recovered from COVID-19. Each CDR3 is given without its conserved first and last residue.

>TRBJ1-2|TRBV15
ATSHEGGEANYGYT
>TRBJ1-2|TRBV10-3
AISEDRVGYGYT
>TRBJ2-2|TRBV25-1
ASRGQPNTGELF
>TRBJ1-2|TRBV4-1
ASSQETVYGYT
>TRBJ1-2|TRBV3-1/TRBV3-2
ASSPGHYGYT
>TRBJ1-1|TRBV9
ASSVAAGEAF
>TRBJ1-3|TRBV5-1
ASSLEGQGTGNTIY
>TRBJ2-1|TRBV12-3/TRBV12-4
ASSPGVNEQF
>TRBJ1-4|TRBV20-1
SASEGSNEKLF
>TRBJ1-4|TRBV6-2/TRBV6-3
ASSYLLSGTGDEKLF
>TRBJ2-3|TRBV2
ASSERDRVFADTQY
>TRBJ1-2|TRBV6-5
ASSYLDRATNYGYT
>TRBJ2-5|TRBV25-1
ASSELQGTPRETQY
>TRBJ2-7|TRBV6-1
ASSENTWGGASYEQY
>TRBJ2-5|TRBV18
ASSPGRSQETQY
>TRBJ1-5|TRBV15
ATSTNEGRWRNQPQH
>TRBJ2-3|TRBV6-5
ASSLRVAADTQY
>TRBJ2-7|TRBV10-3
AITPGQAYEQY
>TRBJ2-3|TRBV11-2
ASSLAASGGGTDTQY
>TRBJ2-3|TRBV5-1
ASSLARDKGTDTQY
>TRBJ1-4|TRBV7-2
ASSLQGLPEKLF
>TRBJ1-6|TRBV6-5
ASSYVRLRYNSPLH
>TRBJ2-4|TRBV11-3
ASSLGTGQGWNIQY
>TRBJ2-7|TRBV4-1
ASSQKPGIDEQY
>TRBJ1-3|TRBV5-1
ASRTAAGNTIY
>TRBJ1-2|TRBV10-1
ASSESGGGGYT
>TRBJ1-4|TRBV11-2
ASSLGSSTNEKLF
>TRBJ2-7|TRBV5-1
ASSFRTGNSYEQY
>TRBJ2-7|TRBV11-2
ASSAGQGALEQY
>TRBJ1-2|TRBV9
ASSVGQGGPNYGYT
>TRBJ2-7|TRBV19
ASSIDRRTLYEQY
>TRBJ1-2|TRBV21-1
ASSKEGLDYGYT
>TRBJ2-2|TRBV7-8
ASSPRGELF
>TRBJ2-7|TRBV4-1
ASSRDRDYEQY
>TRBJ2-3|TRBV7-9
ASSQRGPLRTDTQY
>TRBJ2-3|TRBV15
ATSREGWDTQY
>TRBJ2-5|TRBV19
ASSGGRGETQY
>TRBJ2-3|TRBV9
ASSVLASGGGDTQY
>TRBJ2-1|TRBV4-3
ASSQGTSGRGDEQF
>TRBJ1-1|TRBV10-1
ASSFRDRENTEAF
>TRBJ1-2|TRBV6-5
ASSYDSKNYGYT
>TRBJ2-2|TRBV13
ASSLGSTGELF
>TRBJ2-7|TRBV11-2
ASSSVAYEQY
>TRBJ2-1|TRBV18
ASSTGAYNEQF
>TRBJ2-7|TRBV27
ASSLSGSRHEQY
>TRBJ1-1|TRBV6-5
ASSYSWEGGNEAF
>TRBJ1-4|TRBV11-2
ASSPTHLRVEDEKLF
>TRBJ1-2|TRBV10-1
ASSGTERDGYT
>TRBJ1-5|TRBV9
ASSVTDGINQPQH
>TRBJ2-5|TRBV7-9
ASSSPRTGQETQY
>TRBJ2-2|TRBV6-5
ASRRDRRNTGELF
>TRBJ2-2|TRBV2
ASKQGKANTGELF
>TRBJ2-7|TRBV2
ASSPDRVSSYEQY
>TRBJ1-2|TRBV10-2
ASSESTLGGRGYT
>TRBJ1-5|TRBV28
ASSPYREQPQH
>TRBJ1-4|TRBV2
ASSARQVSTNEKLF
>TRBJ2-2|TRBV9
ASRRDSTTGELF